A selection of T cell receptor beta chains follows, all from one sample in a study of neurological immune-mediated disorders. MiXCR was run by TCRdb on the 5' RACE reads, yielding one entry per CDR3 protein. The profile shows tens of thousands of distinct CDR3 sequences, less than 5.5% of them singletons. Sequencing used PBMCs. These receptors all come from a young man with multiple sclerosis. Each CDR3 is given with its conserved first and last residue. The D gene is left open where the match is weak. Clone sizes are given selectively: once, few, many, or a class where the clone is expanded.

j_call | clone_size | d_call | v_call | cdr3_aa | cdr3_nt
TRBJ1-1 | many | NA | TRBV27 | CASSYGGVATEAFF | TGTGCCAGCAGTTACGGCGGAGTGGCCACTGAAGCTTTCTTT
TRBJ2-7 | many | NA | TRBV5-1 | CASSLDGSEQYF | TGCGCCAGCAGCTTGGATGGGAGCGAGCAGTACTTC
TRBJ2-2 | many | NA | TRBV6-1 | CASSEGTGSVTGELFF | TGTGCCAGCAGTGAGGGAACAGGTTCCGTCACCGGGGAGCTGTTTTTT
TRBJ2-7 | many | TRBD2 | TRBV2 | CASSGTSGNEQYF | TGTGCCAGCAGTGGGACTAGCGGGAACGAGCAGTACTTC
TRBJ2-7 | many | TRBD2 | TRBV7-9 | CASSSGLAGKGEQYF | TGTGCCAGCAGCTCTGGACTAGCGGGGAAGGGTGAGCAGTACTTC
TRBJ1-1 | many | NA | TRBV12-3/TRBV12-4 | CASSMDLARTEAFF | TGTGCCAGCAGTATGGACCTAGCCCGGACTGAAGCTTTCTTT
TRBJ1-3 | many | NA | TRBV20-1 | CSAPQGDTIYF | TGCAGTGCTCCCCAAGGGGACACCATATATTTT
TRBJ1-6 | many | NA | TRBV20-1 | CSGRTPGDSPLHF | TGCAGTGGAAGGACCCCAGGGGATTCACCCCTCCACTTT
TRBJ2-1 | many | NA | TRBV5-5 | CASSRTGILNNEQFF | TGTGCCAGCAGCCGAACCGGGATACTAAACAATGAGCAGTTCTTC
TRBJ1-6 | many | NA | TRBV7-6 | CASSLDVNSPLHF | TGTGCCAGCAGCTTAGACGTTAATTCACCCCTCCACTTT
TRBJ2-1 | many | TRBD2 | TRBV29-1 | CSGGLAGSYNEQFF | TGCAGCGGTGGACTAGCGGGCTCCTACAATGAGCAGTTCTTC
TRBJ2-1 | many | TRBD1 | TRBV24-1 | CATSGRTGVLSYNEQFF | TGTGCCACCAGTGGGCGGACAGGGGTTCTTTCCTACAATGAGCAGTTCTTC
TRBJ1-2 | NA | NA | TRBV5-1 | CASSLGRVNYGYTF | TGCGCCAGCAGCTTGGGAAGAGTTAACTATGGCTACACCTTC
TRBJ1-1 | many | TRBD1 | TRBV7-8 | CASSLALIQGVGTEAFF | TGTGCCAGCAGCTTAGCCCTAATACAGGGGGTTGGCACTGAAGCTTTCTTT
TRBJ1-1 | many | NA | TRBV5-1 | CASSAPTANTEAFF | TGCGCCAGCAGCGCACCGACAGCGAACACTGAAGCTTTCTTT
TRBJ1-2 | NA | NA | TRBV15 | CATSRDRTGYGYTF | TGTGCCACCAGCAGAGATCGCACAGGGTATGGCTACACCTTC
TRBJ1-3 | many | NA | TRBV20-1 | CSARDTGRSGNTIYF | TGCAGTGCTAGAGATACCGGACGCTCTGGAAACACCATATATTTT
TRBJ1-2 | many | NA | TRBV15 | CATSREDGANYGYTF | TGTGCCACCAGCAGAGAGGACGGAGCTAACTATGGCTACACCTTC
TRBJ1-1 | many | NA | TRBV9 | CASSVYGGGAEAFF | TGTGCCAGCAGCGTATATGGGGGGGGCGCTGAAGCTTTCTTT
TRBJ2-2 | many | NA | TRBV6-6 | CASSHPGSSKTGELFF | TGTGCCAGCAGTCATCCCGGGTCCTCCAAAACCGGGGAGCTGTTTTTT
TRBJ1-2 | NA | TRBD1 | TRBV10-3 | CAIMADRGLYHGYTF | TGTGCCATCATGGCGGACAGGGGGCTTTACCATGGCTACACCTTC